This TCR beta chain appears in the sequencing data of a study of blood T cell repertoires in COVID-19. Study-level background: Researchers got acute and convalescent COVID-19 samples from the United States, Italy and Spain. Nucleic acid was either cDNA or gDNA, and it came from T cells, B-cell-depleted T cells, or PBMCs.

How the authors handled the data: Amplification from reference gene primers served as the basis for estimated nucleated cell counts. Repertoires were generated with immunoSEQ multiplex PCR, while TCRdb's copy carries only in-frame clones and drops some. That table gives V, J and clone size, and the DNA gave D and trimming. The table lists under 150,000 clones, roughly four fifths of them singletons. V dropped 5 bases and J dropped 2 bases, with 9 bases sitting between them. This CDR3 spans 13 amino acids. CDR1 and CDR2 from the germline V gene are MRHNA and SNTAGT. The sequenced material came from peripheral blood. The J gene is TRBJ1-2, the V gene TRBV6-4, with D maybe TRBD1 (6 bases). This TCR was recovered from a human donor in a cohort sampled during active COVID-19. Here the CDR3 reads CASSPDRNYGYTF. DNA for the CDR3: TGTGCCAGCAGTCCCGACAGGAACTATGGCTACACCTTC.